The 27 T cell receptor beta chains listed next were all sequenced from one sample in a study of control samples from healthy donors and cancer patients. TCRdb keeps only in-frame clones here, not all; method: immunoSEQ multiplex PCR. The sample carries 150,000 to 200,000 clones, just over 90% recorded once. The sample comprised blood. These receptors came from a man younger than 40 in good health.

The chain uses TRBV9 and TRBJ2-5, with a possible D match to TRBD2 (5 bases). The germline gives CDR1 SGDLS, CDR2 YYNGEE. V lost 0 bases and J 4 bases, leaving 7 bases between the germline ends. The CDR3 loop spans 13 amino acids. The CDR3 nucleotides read TGTGCCAGCAGCGTAGGAGGGTCAGAGACCCAGTACTTC. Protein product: CASSVGGSETQYF.

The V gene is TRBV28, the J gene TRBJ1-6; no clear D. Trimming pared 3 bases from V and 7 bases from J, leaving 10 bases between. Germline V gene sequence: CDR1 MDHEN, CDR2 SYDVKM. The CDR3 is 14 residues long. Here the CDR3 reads CASSFPRSNSPLHF. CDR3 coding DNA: TGTGCCAGCAGTTTCCCCAGATCCAATTCACCCCTCCACTTT.

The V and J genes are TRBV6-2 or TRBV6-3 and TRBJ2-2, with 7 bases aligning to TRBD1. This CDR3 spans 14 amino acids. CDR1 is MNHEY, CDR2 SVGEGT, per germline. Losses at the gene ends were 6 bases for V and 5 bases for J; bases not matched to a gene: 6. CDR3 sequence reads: CASSRQGGTGELFF. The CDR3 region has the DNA TGTGCCAGCAGCAGACAGGGCGGAACCGGGGAGCTGTTTTTT.

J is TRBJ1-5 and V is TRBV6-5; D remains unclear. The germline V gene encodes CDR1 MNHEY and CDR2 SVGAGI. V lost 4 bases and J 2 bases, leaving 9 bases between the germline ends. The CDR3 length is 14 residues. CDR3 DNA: TGTGCCAGCAGTTCGGCAGCGCGCAATCAGCCCCAGCATTTT. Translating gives CASSSAARNQPQHF.

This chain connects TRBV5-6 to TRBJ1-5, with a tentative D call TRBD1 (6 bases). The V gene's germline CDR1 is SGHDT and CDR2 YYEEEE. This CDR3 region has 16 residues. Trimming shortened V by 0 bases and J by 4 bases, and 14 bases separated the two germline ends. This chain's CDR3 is CASSLGGGRENQPQHF. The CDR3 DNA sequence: TGTGCCAGCAGCTTGGGAGGGGGAAGGGAGAATCAGCCCCAGCATTTT.

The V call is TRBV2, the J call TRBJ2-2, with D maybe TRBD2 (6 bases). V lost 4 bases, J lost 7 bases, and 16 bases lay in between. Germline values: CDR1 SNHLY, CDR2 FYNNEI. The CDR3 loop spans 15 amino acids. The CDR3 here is CASSVGLVIYGELFF. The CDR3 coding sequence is TGTGCCAGCAGTGTGGGACTTGTGATCTACGGGGAGCTGTTTTTT.

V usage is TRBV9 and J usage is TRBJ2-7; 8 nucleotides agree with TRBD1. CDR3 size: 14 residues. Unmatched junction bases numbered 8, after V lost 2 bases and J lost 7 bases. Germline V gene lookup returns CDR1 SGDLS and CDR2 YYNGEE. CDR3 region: CASSVDRGGEEQYF. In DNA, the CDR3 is TGTGCCAGCAGCGTCGACAGGGGTGGAGAGGAGCAGTACTTC.

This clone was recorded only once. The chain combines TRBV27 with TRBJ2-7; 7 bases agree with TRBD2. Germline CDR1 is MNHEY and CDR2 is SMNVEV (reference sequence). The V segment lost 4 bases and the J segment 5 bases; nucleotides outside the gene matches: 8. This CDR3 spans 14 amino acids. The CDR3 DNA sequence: TGTGCCAGCAGTTGGGACGGTGCGGGGGACGAGCAGTACTTC. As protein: CASSWDGAGDEQYF.

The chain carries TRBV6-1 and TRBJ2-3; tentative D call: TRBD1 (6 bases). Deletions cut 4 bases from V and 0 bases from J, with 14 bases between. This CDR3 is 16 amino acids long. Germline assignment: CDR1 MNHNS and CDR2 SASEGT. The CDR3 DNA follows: TGTGCCAGCAGTGGCCGGACAGAGGTTAGCACAGATACGCAGTATTTT. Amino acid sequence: CASSGRTEVSTDTQYF.

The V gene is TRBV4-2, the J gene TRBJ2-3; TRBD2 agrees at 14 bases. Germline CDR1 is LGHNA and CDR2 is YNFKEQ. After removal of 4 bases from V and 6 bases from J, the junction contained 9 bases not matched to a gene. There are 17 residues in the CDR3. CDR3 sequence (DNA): TGTGCCAGCAGCCCGACTAGCGGGGGGGCCGTTCCCGATACGCAGTATTTT. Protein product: CASSPTSGGAVPDTQYF.

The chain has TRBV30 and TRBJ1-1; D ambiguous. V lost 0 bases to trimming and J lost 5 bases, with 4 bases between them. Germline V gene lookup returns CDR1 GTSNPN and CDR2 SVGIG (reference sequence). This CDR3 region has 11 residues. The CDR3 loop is CAWSVHTEAFF. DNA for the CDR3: TGTGCCTGGAGTGTACATACTGAAGCTTTCTTT.

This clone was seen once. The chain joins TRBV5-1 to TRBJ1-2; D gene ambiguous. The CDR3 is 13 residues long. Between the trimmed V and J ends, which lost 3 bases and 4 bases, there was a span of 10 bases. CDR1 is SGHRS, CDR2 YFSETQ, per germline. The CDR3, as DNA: TGCGCCAGCAGCTCTCCAGAGTTCTATGGCTACACCTTC. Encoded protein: CASSSPEFYGYTF.

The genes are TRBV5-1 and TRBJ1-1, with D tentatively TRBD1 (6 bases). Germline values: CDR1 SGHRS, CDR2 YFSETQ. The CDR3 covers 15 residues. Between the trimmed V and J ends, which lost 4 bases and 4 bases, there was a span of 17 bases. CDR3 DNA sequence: TGCGCCAGCAGCACGGAGGGGGTAGGGGGCACTGAAGCTTTCTTT. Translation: CASSTEGVGGTEAFF.

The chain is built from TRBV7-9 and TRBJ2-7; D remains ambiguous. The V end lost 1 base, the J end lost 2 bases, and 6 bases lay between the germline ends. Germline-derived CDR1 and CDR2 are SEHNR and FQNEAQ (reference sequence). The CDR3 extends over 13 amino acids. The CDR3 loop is CASSLGTAYEQYF. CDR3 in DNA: TGTGCCAGCAGCTTAGGGACCGCCTACGAGCAGTACTTC.

DNA for the CDR3: TGTGCCATCAGTGACGCCGCGAGCGGGGGGAGCACCTACGAGCAGTACTTC. Protein product: CAISDAASGGSTYEQYF. J is TRBJ2-7 and V is TRBV10-3; 9 bases line up with TRBD2. This CDR3 has 17 amino acids. Germline-derived CDR1 and CDR2 are ENHRY and SYGVKD. Trimming took 3 bases from V and 2 from J; bases not matched to a gene: 11.

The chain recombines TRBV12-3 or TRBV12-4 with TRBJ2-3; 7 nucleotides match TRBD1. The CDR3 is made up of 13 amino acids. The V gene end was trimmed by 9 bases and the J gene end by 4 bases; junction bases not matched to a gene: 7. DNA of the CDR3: TGTGCCAGTATCGACAGGGTAGCAGATACGCAGTATTTT. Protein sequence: CASIDRVADTQYF.

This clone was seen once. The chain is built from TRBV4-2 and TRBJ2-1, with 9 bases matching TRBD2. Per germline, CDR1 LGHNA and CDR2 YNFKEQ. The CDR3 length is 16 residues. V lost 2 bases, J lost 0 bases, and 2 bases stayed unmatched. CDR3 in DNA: TGTGCCAGCAGCCAACTAGCGGGGCGCTCCTACAATGAGCAGTTCTTC. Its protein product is CASSQLAGRSYNEQFF.

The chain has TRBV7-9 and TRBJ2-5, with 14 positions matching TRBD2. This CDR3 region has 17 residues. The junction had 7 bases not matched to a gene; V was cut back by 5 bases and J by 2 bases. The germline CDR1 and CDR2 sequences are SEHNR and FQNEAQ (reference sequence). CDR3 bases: TGTGCCAGCAGCCTGACTAGCGGGAGGGCTACACAAGAGACCCAGTACTTC. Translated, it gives CASSLTSGRATQETQYF.

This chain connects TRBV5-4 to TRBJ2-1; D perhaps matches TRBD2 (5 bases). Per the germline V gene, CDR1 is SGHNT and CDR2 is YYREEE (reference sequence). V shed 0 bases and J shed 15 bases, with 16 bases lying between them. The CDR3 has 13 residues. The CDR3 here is CASSLVGLASWFF. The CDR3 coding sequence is TGTGCCAGCAGCTTGGTTGGGCTAGCCTCCTGGTTCTTC.

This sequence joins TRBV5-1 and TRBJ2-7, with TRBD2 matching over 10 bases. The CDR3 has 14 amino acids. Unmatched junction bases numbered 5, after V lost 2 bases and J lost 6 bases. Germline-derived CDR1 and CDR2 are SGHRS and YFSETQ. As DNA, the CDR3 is TGCGCCAGCAGCTTCCCCAGCGGGGGGGGCGAGCAGTACTTC. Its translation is CASSFPSGGGEQYF.

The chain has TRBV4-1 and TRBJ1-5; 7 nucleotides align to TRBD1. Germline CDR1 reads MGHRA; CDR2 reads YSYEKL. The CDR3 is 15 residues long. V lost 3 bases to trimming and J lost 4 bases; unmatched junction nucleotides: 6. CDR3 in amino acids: CASSHRQGVNQPQHF. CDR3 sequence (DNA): TGCGCCAGCAGCCACAGACAGGGTGTGAATCAGCCCCAGCATTTT.

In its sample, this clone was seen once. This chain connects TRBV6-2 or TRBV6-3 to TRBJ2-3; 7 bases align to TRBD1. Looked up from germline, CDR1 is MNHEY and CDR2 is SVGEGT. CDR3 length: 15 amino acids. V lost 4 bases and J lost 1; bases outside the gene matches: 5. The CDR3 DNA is TGTGCCAGCAGTTCGCGGACAGGAGGCACAGATACGCAGTATTTT. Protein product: CASSSRTGGTDTQYF.

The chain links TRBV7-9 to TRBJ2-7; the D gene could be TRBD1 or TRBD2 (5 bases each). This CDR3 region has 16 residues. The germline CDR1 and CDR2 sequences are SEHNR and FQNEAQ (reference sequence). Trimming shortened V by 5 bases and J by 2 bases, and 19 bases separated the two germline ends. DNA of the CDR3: TGTGCCAGCAGCGGTACCGGGGCCCCCAAACCCTACGAGCAGTACTTC. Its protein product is CASSGTGAPKPYEQYF.

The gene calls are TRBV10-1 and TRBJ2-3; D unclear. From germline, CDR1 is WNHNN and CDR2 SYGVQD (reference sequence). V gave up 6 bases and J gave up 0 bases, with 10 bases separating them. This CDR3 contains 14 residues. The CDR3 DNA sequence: TGCGCCAGCAGCCCTCAGGCCAGCACAGATACGCAGTATTTT. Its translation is CASSPQASTDTQYF.

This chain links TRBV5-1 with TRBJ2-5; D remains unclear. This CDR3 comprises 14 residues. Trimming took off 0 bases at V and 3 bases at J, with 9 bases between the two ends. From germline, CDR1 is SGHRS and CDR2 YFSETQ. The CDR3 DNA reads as TGCGCCAGCAGCTTGGGGCGGTCCGAAGAGACCCAGTACTTC. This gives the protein CASSLGRSEETQYF.

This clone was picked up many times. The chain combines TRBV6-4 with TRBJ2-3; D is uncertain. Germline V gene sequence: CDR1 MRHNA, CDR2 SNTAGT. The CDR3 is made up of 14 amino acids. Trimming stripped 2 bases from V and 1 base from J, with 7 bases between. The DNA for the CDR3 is TGTGCCAGCAGTGACGCCGCGGGCACAGATACGCAGTATTTT. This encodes CASSDAAGTDTQYF.

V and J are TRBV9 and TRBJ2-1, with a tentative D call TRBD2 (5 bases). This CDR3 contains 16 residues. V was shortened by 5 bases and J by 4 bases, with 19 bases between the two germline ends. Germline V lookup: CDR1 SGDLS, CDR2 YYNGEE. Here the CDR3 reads CASSLRSGNTYNEQFF. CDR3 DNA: TGTGCCAGCAGTCTCAGATCGGGGAACACTTACAATGAGCAGTTCTTC. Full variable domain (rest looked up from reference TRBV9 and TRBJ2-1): DSGVTQTPKHLITATGQRVTLRCSPRSGDLSVYWYQQSLDQGLQFLIQYYNGEERAKGNILERFSAQQFPDLHSELNLSSLELGDSALYFCASSLRSGNTYNEQFFGPGTRLTVL.